This T cell receptor beta chain was sequenced in a study of blood T cell repertoires in COVID-19. For the study at large: PBMCs, B-cell-depleted T cells, or T cells provided the cDNA or gDNA that made up the material.

Clones were read by immunoSEQ multiplex PCR, and TCRdb kept only the in-frame ones, dropping some. This table holds under 300,000 clones, around 89% found once. Per germline, CDR1 MGHRA and CDR2 YSYEKL. V was clipped by 2 bases and J by 8 bases; unmatched bases: 6. The length of the CDR3 is 14 residues. The V gene is TRBV4-1, the J gene TRBJ2-4, with 7 bases fitting TRBD2. The sequence was obtained from a woman between 50 and 59 years old who had recovered from COVID-19. What was sequenced was PBMCs or T cells enriched from blood (not recorded which). CDR3 residues: CASSQRTRSDIQYF. The CDR3 coding sequence is TGCGCCAGCAGCCAACGGACTAGGAGTGACATTCAGTACTTC.